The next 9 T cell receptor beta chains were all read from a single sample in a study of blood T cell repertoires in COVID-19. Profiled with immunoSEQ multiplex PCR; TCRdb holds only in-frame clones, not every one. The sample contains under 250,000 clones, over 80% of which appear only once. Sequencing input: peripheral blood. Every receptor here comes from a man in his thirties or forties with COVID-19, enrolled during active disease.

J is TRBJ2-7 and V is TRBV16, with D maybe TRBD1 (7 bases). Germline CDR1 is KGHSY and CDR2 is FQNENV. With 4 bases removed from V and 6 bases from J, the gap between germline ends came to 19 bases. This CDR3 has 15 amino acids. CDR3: CASSRLQPGGGEQYF. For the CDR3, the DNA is TGTGCCAGCAGCCGCCTCCAGCCAGGGGGAGGCGAGCAGTACTTC.

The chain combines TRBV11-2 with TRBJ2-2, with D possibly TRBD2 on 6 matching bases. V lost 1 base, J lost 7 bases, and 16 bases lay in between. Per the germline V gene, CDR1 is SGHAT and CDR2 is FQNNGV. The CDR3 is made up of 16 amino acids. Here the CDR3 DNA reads TGTGCCAGCAGCTTAGTTCCAGGGACTGCAGGCGGGGAGCTGTTTTTT. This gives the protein CASSLVPGTAGGELFF.

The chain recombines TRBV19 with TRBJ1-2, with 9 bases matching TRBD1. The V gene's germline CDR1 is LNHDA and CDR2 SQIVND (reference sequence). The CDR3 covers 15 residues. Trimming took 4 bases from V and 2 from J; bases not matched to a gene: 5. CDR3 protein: CASSTTGTGNYGYTF. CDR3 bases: TGTGCCAGTAGTACCACCGGGACAGGGAACTATGGCTACACCTTC.

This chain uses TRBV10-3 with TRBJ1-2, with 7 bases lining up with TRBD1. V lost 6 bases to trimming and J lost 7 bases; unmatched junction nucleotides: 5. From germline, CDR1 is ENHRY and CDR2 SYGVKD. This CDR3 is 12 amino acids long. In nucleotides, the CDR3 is TGTGCCATCAGCGAGGGGGCAGCTGGCTACACCTTC. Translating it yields CAISEGAAGYTF.

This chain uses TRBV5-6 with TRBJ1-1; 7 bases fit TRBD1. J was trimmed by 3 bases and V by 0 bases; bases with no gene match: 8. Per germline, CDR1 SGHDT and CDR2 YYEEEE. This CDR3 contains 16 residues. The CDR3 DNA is TGTGCCAGCAGCTTGGCCACAGGGGCCCGGGACACTGAAGCTTTCTTT. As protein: CASSLATGARDTEAFF. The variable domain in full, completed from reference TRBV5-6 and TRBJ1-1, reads DAGVTQSPTHLIKTRGQQVTLRCSPKSGHDTVSWYQQALGQGPQFIFQYYEEEERQRGNFPDRFSGHQFPNYSSELNVNALLLGDSALYLCASSLATGARDTEAFFGQGTRLTVV.

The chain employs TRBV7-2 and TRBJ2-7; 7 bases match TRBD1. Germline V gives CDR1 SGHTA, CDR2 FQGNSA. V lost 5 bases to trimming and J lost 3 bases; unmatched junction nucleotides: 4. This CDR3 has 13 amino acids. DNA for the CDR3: TGTGCCAGCAGCGGGGACAGATACTACGAGCAGTACTTC. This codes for CASSGDRYYEQYF.

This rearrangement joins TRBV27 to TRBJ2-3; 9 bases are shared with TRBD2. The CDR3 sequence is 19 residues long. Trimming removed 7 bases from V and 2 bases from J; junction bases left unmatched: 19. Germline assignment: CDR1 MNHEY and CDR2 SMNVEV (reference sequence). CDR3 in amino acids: CASIRDSAELAGDTDTQYF. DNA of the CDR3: TGTGCCAGCATCCGAGATTCCGCCGAACTAGCGGGCGACACAGATACGCAGTATTTT.

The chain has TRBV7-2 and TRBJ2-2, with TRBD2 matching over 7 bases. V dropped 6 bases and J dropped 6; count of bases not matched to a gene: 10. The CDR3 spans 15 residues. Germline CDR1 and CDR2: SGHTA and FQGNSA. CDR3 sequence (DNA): TGTGCCAGCAGACCCCGGGGCGGGAGCCCCGGGGAGCTGTTTTTT. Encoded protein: CASRPRGGSPGELFF.

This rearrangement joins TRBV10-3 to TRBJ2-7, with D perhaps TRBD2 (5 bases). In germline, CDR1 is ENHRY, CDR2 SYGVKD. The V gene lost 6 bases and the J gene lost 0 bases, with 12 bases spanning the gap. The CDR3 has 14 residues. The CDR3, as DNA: TGTGCCATCAGCGGGGTGGGTGACTCCTACGAGCAGTACTTC. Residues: CAISGVGDSYEQYF.